This T cell receptor (beta chain) was sequenced for a study of cytomegalovirus exposure and HLA in healthy donors (dated by TCRdb to 2016 to 2017). Regarding the complete study: An earlier analysis of approximately 640 of the donors reported more than 250 Gb of sequence data and some 120 million unique TCR beta sequences from 190 million or so T cells. An early release covering roughly 600 HLA-typed donors comprised about 310 gigabases of sequencing data and around 80 million unique TCR sequences. Among the approximately 420 genotyped donors, roughly 80% belonged to the genetic ancestry cluster associated with self-reported Caucasian donors. The study aimed to test whether signatures of past pathogen exposure could be identified by cataloging public T cell receptors. The study profiled the T cell repertoires of more than 500 subjects by immunosequencing and related them to cytomegalovirus serostatus. Along with the approximately 700-subject first cohort, a separate validation cohort of over a hundred different subjects was used. To predict cytomegalovirus infection status, the study brought together high-throughput TCR immunosequencing, statistical association of individual TCRs with disease status, and machine learning. To study patterns of TCR occurrence, a later analysis re-analyzed previously published TCR beta repertoires from around 670 donors and added high-resolution HLA genotyping. Rather than drawing on any new phenotypic data, the later analysis identified candidate immune exposures from TCR beta sequences and the way those sequences occurred across donors. To decide whether each TCR beta V gene segment behaved as functional or pseudogenic, an earlier analysis of approximately 590 of the donors relied on high-throughput TCR beta sequencing. Donor age, sex, ethnicity and CMV serostatus were compiled together with the repertoire data. A later genetic analysis used genome-wide SNP genotypes for about 55% of the 666 donors, treating that subset as a discovery cohort. All discovery cohort repertoires had been generated on a single sequencing platform. Both class I and class II loci were covered by HLA typing, at four-digit resolution. Typing coverage varied by locus: 629-630 donors for A, B, C, DRB1 and DQB1; under 550 for DQA1; over 600 for DPA1; approximately 490 for DPB1. Because of strong linkage in the cohort, roughly five DR-DQ haplotypes were treated as single units for association and clustering. On average, around 230,000 unique TCR beta nucleotide sequences were sequenced per donor among 350 to 400 genotyped donors of the cohort, with roughly 20% of those sequences being non-productive.

The CDR3 measures 13 amino acids from cysteine to phenylalanine. Only the CDR3 DNA is retained, 39 bases long and in frame from the first base. At the junction V is shortened by 2 bases and J by 9 bases, with 12 bases in between. The germline V gene (reference sequence) yields SGHNT for CDR1 and YYREEE for CDR2. The receptor library was made with the immunoSEQ multiplex PCR assay. The multiplex PCR relied on a mix of 60 forward primers for TCR Vbeta segments and 13 reverse primers for TCR Jbeta segments. The CDR3 region of rearranged TCR beta genes was amplified from genomic DNA with a multiplex PCR assay. Amplified TCR beta libraries were sequenced as 87-base-pair reads on the Illumina HiSeq System. The authors processed their data as follows. Across the roughly 700 repertoires, a later analysis counted some 81 million unique TCR beta chains, roughly 11 million of which were shared by at least two donors. To remove PCR and sequencing errors, raw reads were error-corrected and collapsed into unique sequences using a nearest-neighbor algorithm that merged closely related sequences. CDR3 sequences were aligned to IMGT reference sequences to assign V, D and J gene segments. For a sequence to be retained, at least a six-nucleotide match to both a V gene segment and a J gene segment was required. Rearrangements were classified as productive when the CDR3 lacked stop codons and remained in frame with V and J, and all other rearrangements were classified as non-productive. Following IMGT convention, CDR3 was defined as the stretch from the second conserved V-encoded cysteine up to the conserved J-encoded phenylalanine. The earlier analysis of about 610 of the donors excluded any sequence lacking an unambiguous match to a single V gene segment. In an earlier analysis of several hundred of the donors, V segments were called functional above 56.7% productive rearrangements and were called segregating when the between-donor standard deviation exceeded 5%. To diagnose cytomegalovirus status from the catalog of TCR beta chain sequences, a statistical classification framework was built. In a later analysis, V and J genes were assigned by comparing TCR nucleotide sequences against IMGT/GENE-DB human TR gene sequences. A later analysis assigned CDR3 sequences and most-parsimonious VDJ recombination scenarios with the TCRdist pipeline. In a later analysis, every TCR beta chain was defined by the combination of its CDR3 amino acid sequence and its V-gene family, and reads without a unique V-gene family were dropped. To address suspected cross-contamination and a sequencing artifact, a later analysis removed 592 highly shared, low-generation-probability nucleotide sequences. A later analysis calculated a clonal expansion index for each public chain from normalized within-repertoire ranks of inferred template counts. In a later analysis, generation probabilities were computed using a VDJ recombination model fitted to out-of-frame rearrangements, and the results were checked against IGoR. In a later analysis, TCR-TCR, TCR-HLA and TCR-CMV co-occurrence was scored with hypergeometric tests, and a repertoire-size bias correction was applied to TCR pairs. A later analysis estimated false discovery rates by permuting HLA or CMV assignments 20 times. In a later analysis, co-occurring TCRs were grouped using DBSCAN, and TCRdist sequence similarity was added for clustering within HLA-allele-positive subsets. Repertoires with fewer than 30,000 or more than 120,000 public chains, plus five repertoires with anomalous nucleotide sharing, were excluded from co-occurrence clustering. The table comes from immuneACCESS by way of TCRdb, which keeps in-frame sequences with V and J called. Part of the clones is missing from these tables; in studies checked, under half for an unresolved V gene and the rest for unknown reasons. That table is the source of V, J and clone size, and D and trimming were worked out from the DNA. The sample data list some 78,000 clones, and over 60% of these were observed just once. The ten largest clones represent over 8.5% of the sample.

The paper's findings and limits, for the study overall: Because some donors lacked HLA typing at each locus, the association tests relied only on the typed subset. In a later genetic analysis, a missense DCLRE1C variant was associated with V-gene and J-gene trimming of TCR beta chains, and the association was replicated in an independent cohort. A later analysis reported that several top co-occurrence clusters appeared linked to parvovirus B19, influenza, CMV and Epstein-Barr virus. Three of the identified cytomegalovirus-associated TCR beta chains were confirmed in vitro to be specific for cytomegalovirus antigens. Linkage disequilibrium might explain the correlated functional status among segregating V segments, but an unknown experimental factor could not be ruled out. Roughly uniform sequencing depth across donors was assumed in presence/absence analyses, although this assumption may not hold. The study gave a list of 150 to 200 TCR beta chains associated with cytomegalovirus. Only TCR beta chains were sequenced in this cohort, and the absence of alpha or paired-chain data limited detectable features. In a later analysis, HLA-associated TCR beta chains were found to be more clonally expanded and to have lower generation probabilities than equally common non-associated chains. Across donors, most TCR sequences were observed very rarely, whereas some public TCRs were present in many individuals. Over 15 rarely observed V segments, including chromosome 9 orphons, were excluded from the earlier analysis of approximately 500 of the donors because counts were too low. The classifier was reported to diagnose cytomegalovirus status with high specificity and sensitivity in both the original and validation cohorts. A further reported finding was that TCR beta sequences accurately predicted the HLA-A and HLA-B alleles for most subjects in the first cohort. Compared with the 666-donor mean, donors in an Asian-associated ancestry cluster had fewer N-insertions in productive TCRs, according to a later genetic analysis. The authors suggested that the approach could potentially be generalized to other disease states and immunological phenotypes. Most CMV-associated TCR beta chains appeared to be HLA-restricted in a later analysis, and the HLA associations seemed to be driven largely by CMV exposure. Broadly in line with IMGT annotations, most TCR beta V segments showed up in productive rearrangements about 87% or about 30% of the time in an earlier analysis of several hundred of the donors. The 87-base-pair reads could not distinguish some IMGT-functional V segments, including TRBV6-2 and TRBV6-3, so those segments were excluded. A cluster of highly shared sequence variants was judged likely to be a technical artifact of the sequencing pipeline. Specific HLA alleles were associated with roughly 17,000 TCR beta sequences at a false discovery rate of 0.05 in a later analysis. When HLA alleles, especially DR and DQ, strongly co-occurred, TCR associations were difficult to assign to individual alleles. CMV serostatus was the only immune exposure information available for the cohort. According to a later analysis, TCR association rates differed among HLA loci, with DRB1 alleles showing the most associated TCRs and HLA-C alleles showing the fewest.

This clone was counted a few times. What this receptor recognizes is not known. One base away there is no much larger clone; base qualities are not given. The cohort comprised around 700 healthy bone marrow donors. Cohort members were all nominally healthy when sampled, although unrecorded immune exposures were likely present. The donor was CMV seropositive and belonged to the group of 250 to 300 seropositive cohort members. A peripheral blood sample was collected from each donor, and TCR beta sequencing was performed on peripheral blood mononuclear cells. Genomic DNA extraction from the blood cell samples was performed with the Qiagen DNeasy Blood Extraction Kit.

This TCR came from a woman aged 40 to 50 in good health and CMV-seropositive. The sequenced sample was PBMCs. The chain is encoded by TRBV5-4 joined to TRBJ2-1, with TRBD1 as a weak D call on 6 bases. The CDR3 amino acid sequence is: CASSFGQSGEQFF. The base sequence is TGTGCCAGCAGCTTCGGACAGTCTGGTGAGCAGTTCTTC. Beyond the CDR3, the reference TRBV5-4 and TRBJ2-1 genes provide the residues; the full variable domain reads: ETGVTQSPTHLIKTRGQQVTLRCSSQSGHNTVSWYQQALGQGPQFIFQYYREEENGRGNFPPRFSGLQFPNYSSELNVNALELDDSALYLCASSFGQSGEQFFGPGTRLTVL.